The T cell receptor beta chain under discussion was sequenced for a study of cytomegalovirus exposure and HLA in healthy donors. Germline CDR1 is SNHLY and CDR2 is FYNNEI. Trimming left V 7 bases short and J 7 bases short, with 9 bases between. This CDR3 is 11 amino acids long. PCR amplification relied on 60 Vbeta primers (plus 13 Jbeta primers). Profiled with immunoSEQ multiplex PCR; TCRdb holds only in-frame clones, not every one. The sample comprises around 100,000 clones, around 80% of which are singletons, and about 3% rests with the top ten. Only one count was recorded for this clone. This clonotype was obtained from a woman under 30 in good health and CMV-seropositive. Specimen: PBMCs. This chain connects TRBV2 to TRBJ2-3, with D maybe TRBD2 (5 bases). The CDR3 spells CASMRANTQYF. The CDR3 DNA reads TGTGCCAGCATGCGGGCTAATACGCAGTATTTT.